This is a list of T cell receptor beta chains from one sample in a study of shared clonotypes between healthy human individuals. Only in-frame clones appear in the TCRdb table, and some are missing; sequencing was by immunoSEQ multiplex PCR. The top ten hold around 0.3% of the sample, which has about 580,000 clones, 95% to 98% seen once. Sequences were obtained from naive CD8+ T cells sorted from blood. The receptors were sampled from a man between 25 and 39 years old in good health. The CDR3 runs from the conserved cysteine through the conserved F or W. D genes are given only for firm matches. Size is omitted from some rows. Given values are once, few, many or a class for expanded clones.

TRBJ2-1 TRBV7-9 TRBD2 NA TGTGCCAGCAGTTATAGGCCGGGACTAGCGGATATCAATGAGCAGTTCTTC CASSYRPGLADINEQFF
TRBJ1-4 TRBV6-1 NA NA TGTGCCAGCAGTGAAGGGGAGCAATACGGGACTACTAATGAAAAACTGTTTTTT CASSEGEQYGTTNEKLFF
TRBJ1-4 TRBV18 NA NA TGTGCCAGCTCAGAAAGGCCTAACCGGGGACATGGTGAAAAACTGTTTTTT CASSERPNRGHGEKLFF
TRBJ2-7 TRBV5-1 TRBD1 NA TGCGCCAGCAGCTTGGTTGGGACAGATAACTACGAGCAGTACTTC CASSLVGTDNYEQYF
TRBJ2-7 TRBV5-1 NA NA TGCGCCAGCAGCTTGGGGGACGGGCCACCGGACGAGCAGTACTTC CASSLGDGPPDEQYF
TRBJ2-7 TRBV14 NA NA TGTGCCAGCAGCCACGGGGTTTACTACGAGCAGTACTTC CASSHGVYYEQYF
TRBJ2-1 TRBV18 TRBD2 NA TGTGCCAGCTCACCAACTAGCGGGAGGGCCCATCATGAGCAGTTCTTC CASSPTSGRAHHEQFF
TRBJ2-7 TRBV5-4 TRBD2 NA TGTGCCAGCAGCTTGGAGGGACTAGGGTTTTCCGAGCAGTACTTC CASSLEGLGFSEQYF
TRBJ2-7 TRBV7-9 NA NA TGTGCCAGCAGCTTAAGGGGACCCTACGAGCAGTACTTC CASSLRGPYEQYF
TRBJ2-1 TRBV2 NA NA TGTGCCAGCAGTGAAGCCGCTCCGATGGGCGGATACTCCTACAATGAGCAGTTCTTC CASSEAAPMGGYSYNEQFF
TRBJ1-1 TRBV2 NA NA TGTGCCAGCAAGATGAACACTGAAGCTTTCTTT CASKMNTEAFF
TRBJ1-2 TRBV5-1 NA NA TGCGCCAGCAGCCAGCAACTAATCTATGGCTACACCTTC CASSQQLIYGYTF
TRBJ1-2 TRBV6-5 NA once TGTGCCAGCAGCAACAGGGTCGACTATGGCTACACCTTC CASSNRVDYGYTF
TRBJ2-2 TRBV7-6 TRBD1 NA TGTGCCAGCAGGCCAGGGGGCGGGGAGCTGTTTTTT CASRPGGGELFF
TRBJ2-7 TRBV14 NA NA TGTGCCAGCAGCCAAGACCTCGAAGGCGAGCAGTACTTC CASSQDLEGEQYF
TRBJ2-5 TRBV5-1 NA NA TGCGCCAGCAGCAGAGACAGACAAGAGACCCAGTACTTC CASSRDRQETQYF
TRBJ1-4 TRBV5-1 NA NA TGCGCCAGCAGCTTGGGGCCTCCGGGTACAAGAACTAATGAAAAACTGTTTTTT CASSLGPPGTRTNEKLFF
TRBJ1-4 TRBV6-6 NA NA TGTGCCAGCAGTTACTCGATGCAGGGTTTAAATGAAAAACTGTTTTTT CASSYSMQGLNEKLFF
TRBJ2-3 TRBV27 TRBD2 NA TGTGCCAGCAGTGTACTACTAGCGGGACTAGATACGCAGTATTTT CASSVLLAGLDTQYF
TRBJ1-4 TRBV6-5 NA NA TGTGCCAGCAGTTACTCGACGACAGGTATCGACGAAAAACTGTTTTTT CASSYSTTGIDEKLFF
TRBJ2-7 TRBV6-5 TRBD2 NA TGTGCCAGCAGTTCGGGAGGGTTGGGCGAGCAGTACTTC CASSSGGLGEQYF
TRBJ2-1 TRBV10-3 NA NA TGTGCCATCAGTGAGCCCATGGGGGAGAGGAGCAATGAGCAGTTCTTC CAISEPMGERSNEQFF
TRBJ2-7 TRBV27 TRBD2 NA TGTGCCAGCAGTTTATCTACTAGCGGGAGTTCGTACGAGCAGTACTTC CASSLSTSGSSYEQYF
TRBJ2-1 TRBV25-1 NA NA TGTGCCAGCAGTTTGCCACTCGACAATGAGCAGTTCTTC CASSLPLDNEQFF
TRBJ1-5 TRBV7-9 NA NA TGTGCCAGCAGCTTTCACCTCCAGCCCCAGCATTTT CASSFHLQPQHF
TRBJ2-2 TRBV27 NA NA TGTGCCAGCAGTTTGTCCGGGGAGCTGTTTTTT CASSLSGELFF
TRBJ2-3 TRBV27 TRBD2 NA TGTGCCAGCAGTCCACTAGCGGGAGGGCCGAGCACAGATACGCAGTATTTT CASSPLAGGPSTDTQYF
TRBJ1-5 TRBV2 NA NA TGTGCCAGCAGTGACAGCATTAATCAGCCCCAGCATTTT CASSDSINQPQHF
TRBJ2-6 TRBV30 NA NA TGTGCCTGGAGTGTCGGTGGGGCCAACGTCCTGACTTTC CAWSVGGANVLTF
TRBJ2-7 TRBV10-3 TRBD1 NA TGTGCCGTCTCTTCCGGGACAGGGGCCTACGAGCAGTACTTC CAVSSGTGAYEQYF
TRBJ2-1 TRBV9 NA once TGTGCCAGCAGCGTAGTTCTACAGCCGAGCTCCTACAATGAGCAGTTCTTC CASSVVLQPSSYNEQFF
TRBJ2-3 TRBV4-1 NA NA TGCGCCAGCAGCCAAGAGGTGGCGGCAGCAGTAGGAGATACGCAGTATTTT CASSQEVAAAVGDTQYF
TRBJ2-7 TRBV15 NA NA TGTGCCACCGGTTTAAGCAGGGGAGGATGGTACGAGCAGTACTTC CATGLSRGGWYEQYF
TRBJ2-3 TRBV4-1 TRBD2 NA TGCGCCAGCAGCCAAAAAGCGCTAGCGGGAACAGATACGCAGTATTTT CASSQKALAGTDTQYF
TRBJ1-2 TRBV5-4 NA NA TGTGCCAGCGTCTCCCCGTCGGCGCCAGGCTACACCTTC CASVSPSAPGYTF
TRBJ1-4 TRBV2 NA NA TGTGCCAGCAGTTTATGGGGCAGGTTGTCTGAAAAACTGTTTTTT CASSLWGRLSEKLFF
TRBJ2-3 TRBV5-1 NA NA TGCGCCAGCAGCTCCGGAAGGTTTCCAGGGGCTGATACGCAGTATTTT CASSSGRFPGADTQYF
TRBJ2-1 TRBV25-1 TRBD1 NA TGTGCCAGCCAATTACAGGGGGTGAATGAGCAGTTCTTC CASQLQGVNEQFF
TRBJ2-7 TRBV9 TRBD1 NA TGTGCCAGCAGCGAGAGGGACAGGGGCTACGATTCCTACGAGCAGTACTTC CASSERDRGYDSYEQYF
TRBJ2-5 TRBV7-9 NA NA TGTGCCAGCAGCCCAAGCCCAGGACGGGAACAAGAGACCCAGTACTTC CASSPSPGREQETQYF
TRBJ2-7 TRBV30 TRBD1 NA TGTGCCTGCACTAACCGGGACAGGGGCCCTGAAAACTACGAGCAGTACTTC CACTNRDRGPENYEQYF
TRBJ2-1 TRBV28 TRBD2 NA TGTGCCAGCCAGCGGGAGGTTAGCTCCTACAATGAGCAGTTCTTC CASQREVSSYNEQFF
TRBJ2-3 TRBV5-1 TRBD1 NA TGCGCCAGCAGCCCGGGACAGGGCACAGATACGCAGTATTTT CASSPGQGTDTQYF
TRBJ2-5 TRBV28 NA NA TGTGCCAGCAGTTTATCTACAGGGTTCGGAGAGACCCAGTACTTC CASSLSTGFGETQYF
TRBJ2-1 TRBV7-9 NA NA TGTGCCAGCAGCTACCCCGGGACCCGCTCCTACAATGAGCAGTTCTTC CASSYPGTRSYNEQFF
TRBJ2-7 TRBV13 NA NA TGTGCCAGCGGCGCAGGATCCTACGAGCAGTACTTC CASGAGSYEQYF
TRBJ2-7 TRBV10-1 TRBD1 NA TGCGCCAGTTTGTACCCGGGACAGGGGGCCACCTATACTACCTACGAGCAGTACTTC CASLYPGQGATYTTYEQYF
TRBJ2-1 TRBV27 TRBD2 NA TGTGCCAGCAGTCCCCTCGGGACTAGGGACAATGAGCAGTTCTTC CASSPLGTRDNEQFF
TRBJ1-1 TRBV5-6 NA NA TGTGCCAGCAGCTTGGTGGCCCAGAACACTGAAGCTTTCTTT CASSLVAQNTEAFF
TRBJ2-3 TRBV11-2 NA NA TGTGCCAGCAGCGGGTCATTCCAGTATTTT CASSGSFQYF